The clone carrying this TCR beta chain was seen a few times. The antigen remains undetermined. Using its own MiXCR run on the 5' RACE reads, TCRdb lists one record per CDR3 protein. The sample yields about 220,000 distinct CDR3 sequences, less than 8% seen once. This sample is drawn from a study of identical twins. CDR1 and CDR2 (germline): SEHNR, FQNEAQ (reference sequence). The CDR3 totals 15 residues. The germline V and J ends were trimmed by 5 bases and 0 bases, with 8 bases remaining between them. General study points: The abundant beta clonotypes from cord blood had fewer insertions, and memory repertoires had none of this.

The data were also submitted as part of a second study, on yellow fever vaccine responses in identical twins.

The TCR was taken from a woman aged 18-29 years in good health. V usage is TRBV7-9 and J usage is TRBJ2-6; no clear D gene. The sequenced material came from memory (CD45RO+) T cells sorted from blood. This chain's CDR3 is CASSVRDSGANVLTF. For the CDR3, the DNA is TGTGCCAGCAGCGTCAGAGACTCTGGGGCCAACGTCCTGACTTTC.